The 8 T cell receptor beta chains listed next were all sequenced from one sample in a study of PD-1 blockade in classical Hodgkin lymphoma. Assay: immunoSEQ multiplex PCR; the TCRdb copy retains only in-frame clones and omits some. This table holds about 17,000 clones, approximately 90% found once. Indicated time point: newly diagnosed, previously untreated cHL patient sample. Material: peripheral blood mononuclear cells (PBMCs). The receptors come from a human donor with classical Hodgkin lymphoma.

In its sample, this clone was seen a few times. This sequence joins TRBV4-1 and TRBJ1-2, with a possible D match to TRBD1 (5 bases). This CDR3 is built from 14 residues. Trimming removed 1 base from V and 6 bases from J, with 12 bases in between. Germline CDR1 is MGHRA and CDR2 is YSYEKL. CDR3 loop: CASSQVGTVNGYTF. The DNA of the CDR3 is TGCGCCAGCAGCCAAGTGGGGACGGTGAATGGCTACACCTTC.

The chain recombines TRBV7-7 with TRBJ2-6, with D perhaps matching TRBD2 (6 bases). The CDR3 spans 18 residues. In germline, CDR1 is SSHAT, CDR2 FNYEAQ (reference sequence). The ends were cut back, 0 bases at V and 0 bases at J, with 12 bases in the middle. The CDR3: CASSLAGGPLSGANVLTF. The CDR3 nucleotides are TGTGCCAGCAGCTTAGCGGGGGGACCTCTCTCTGGGGCCAACGTCCTGACTTTC.

The V gene is TRBV25-1, the J gene TRBJ2-1; either TRBD1 or TRBD2 may supply D (5 bases each). V was trimmed by 5 bases and J by 10 bases, leaving 18 bases between them. This CDR3 region has 14 residues. The V gene's germline CDR1 is MGHDK and CDR2 SYGVNS. The CDR3 loop is CASSPPGLMREQFF. In nucleotides, the CDR3 is TGTGCCAGCAGTCCCCCGGGGCTTATGCGGGAGCAGTTCTTC.

The chain combines TRBV6-1 with TRBJ2-3; the D gene is possibly TRBD2 (6 bases). Germline lookup yields CDR1 MNHNS and CDR2 SASEGT. The CDR3 spans 20 residues. V gave up 2 bases and J gave up 0 bases, with 24 bases separating them. The chain's CDR3 is CASSELPSGGDSASTDTQYF. The CDR3 nucleotides read TGTGCCAGCAGTGAACTCCCCTCCGGGGGAGATTCGGCTAGCACAGATACGCAGTATTTT.

The genes are TRBV7-9 and TRBJ2-1; 8 bases line up with TRBD2. Trimming at V came to 8 bases and at J to 4 bases, leaving 10 bases not matched to a gene. Germline-derived CDR1 and CDR2 are SEHNR and FQNEAQ (reference sequence). There are 15 residues in the CDR3. CDR3 loop: CASCPGTSGYNEQFF. In DNA form, the CDR3 reads TGTGCCAGCTGTCCGGGTACTAGCGGTTACAATGAGCAGTTCTTC. Filled out from reference TRBV7-9 and TRBJ2-1, the complete variable domain reads DTGVSQNPRHKITKRGQNVTFRCDPISEHNRLYWYRQTLGQGPEFLTYFQNEAQLEKSRLLSDRFSAERPKGSFSTLEIQRTEQGDSAMYLCASCPGTSGYNEQFFGPGTRLTVL.

The rearrangement links TRBV6-5 to TRBJ2-7; D might be TRBD1 or TRBD2, each matching 5 bases. Germline values: CDR1 MNHEY, CDR2 SVGAGI. Trimming pared 5 bases from V and 11 bases from J, leaving 16 bases between. The CDR3 length is 12 residues. CDR3 DNA sequence: TGTGCCAGCAGTCGGGACGGCATACGGGAGTACTTC. Its protein product is CASSRDGIREYF.

V usage is TRBV7-3 and J usage is TRBJ2-1; D might be TRBD2 (7 bases). V was trimmed by 5 bases and J by 0 bases, leaving 14 bases between them. The CDR3 has 16 residues. Germline CDR1 is SGHTA and CDR2 is FQGTGA. The CDR3 is CASSVLGGLSYNEQFF. In nucleotides, the CDR3 is TGTGCCAGCAGCGTCCTCGGGGGGCTCTCCTACAATGAGCAGTTCTTC. Variable domain in full (rest from reference TRBV7-3 and TRBJ2-1): GAGVSQTPSNKVTEKGKYVELRCDPISGHTALYWYRQSLGQGPEFLIYFQGTGAADDSGLPNDRFFAVRPEGSVSTLKIQRTERGDSAVYLCASSVLGGLSYNEQFFGPGTRLTVL.

This clone was detected once. V gene TRBV27 combines with J gene TRBJ1-5; D perhaps matches TRBD1 (5 bases). The germline CDR1 and CDR2 sequences are MNHEY and SMNVEV (reference sequence). V lost 5 bases to trimming and J lost 0 bases, with 17 bases between them. This CDR3 has 17 residues. CDR3 nucleotides: TGTGCCAGCAGTCCACACCGGACACAAGATAGCAATCAGCCCCAGCATTTT. Protein sequence: CASSPHRTQDSNQPQHF.